The T cell receptor (beta chain) under discussion was sequenced for a study of cytomegalovirus exposure and HLA in healthy donors. On this clone itself: Its specificity is unknown.

Germline V gene sequence: CDR1 SEHNR, CDR2 FQNEAQ (reference sequence). Trimming took off 3 bases at V and 2 bases at J, with 7 bases between the two ends. CDR3 length equals 14 residues. Whole-study findings and limits: Cytomegalovirus association was assigned to more than 150 TCR beta chains.

Clones were sequenced by immunoSEQ multiplex PCR, and TCRdb holds only the in-frame ones, with some missing. This sample has about 120,000 clones, with roughly 89% found just once. The rearrangement links TRBV7-9 to TRBJ2-2; D gene unclear. The source material was PBMCs. The receptor was isolated from a woman between 18 and 30 years old in good health and CMV-seronegative. CDR3 sequence: CASSFRRNTGELFF. CDR3 sequence (DNA): TGTGCCAGCAGCTTCCGGAGAAACACCGGGGAGCTGTTTTTT.